Listed below are T cell receptor beta chains from one sample, sequenced in a study of cytomegalovirus exposure and HLA in healthy donors. Profiled with immunoSEQ multiplex PCR; TCRdb holds only in-frame clones, not every one. Among approximately 200,000 clones listed, approximately 70% were seen once. Sequencing used PBMCs. The receptor set was obtained from a woman younger than 45 in good health and CMV-seropositive. CDR3s include the opening cysteine and the closing phenylalanine or tryptophan. The D gene is left open where the match is weak. Rows give clone size only sometimes, using once, few, many, or a class for an expanded clone.

j_call d_call v_call clone_size cdr3_nt cdr3_aa
TRBJ2-7 TRBD1 TRBV27 - TGTGCCAGCCGATCCGGCCGGACAGGGGCCTACGAGCAGTACTTC CASRSGRTGAYEQYF
TRBJ2-1 TRBD2 TRBV2 once TGTGCCAGCAGTCCACTATTACTAGCGGGGGGCAATGAGCAGTTCTTC CASSPLLLAGGNEQFF
TRBJ2-3 TRBD1 TRBV15 once TGTGCCACCAGCAGAGAGCAGGGGGCAACAGATACGCAGTATTTT CATSREQGATDTQYF
TRBJ2-5 - TRBV13 - TGTGCCAGCAGCTTAATCGGGACTTACCAAGAGACCCAGTACTTC CASSLIGTYQETQYF
TRBJ2-5 - TRBV28 - TGTGCCAGCAGTTTAAGAGGGTGGTACGAAGGGGAGACCCAGTACTTC CASSLRGWYEGETQYF
TRBJ1-4 TRBD1 TRBV29-1 - TGCAGCGTAGACCAGACAGGGAGGAGAGAAAAACTGTTTTTT CSVDQTGRREKLFF
TRBJ1-1 TRBD1 TRBV18 few TGTGCCAGCTCACTATACGGACAGGCCGAGGGGACTGAAGCTTTCTTT CASSLYGQAEGTEAFF
TRBJ2-5 TRBD2 TRBV6-6 - TGTGCCAGCAGTTGGGGACTAGCGGGACAAGAGACCCAGTACTTC CASSWGLAGQETQYF
TRBJ2-7 TRBD1 TRBV7-9 - TGTGCCAGCAGCTATAAACCGGGACAGATAAACTACGAGCAGTACTTC CASSYKPGQINYEQYF
TRBJ2-5 TRBD1 TRBV11-2 - TGTGCCAGCAGCTTAAACAGGGGGCTCCGAGAGACCCAGTACTTC CASSLNRGLRETQYF
TRBJ1-1 - TRBV7-9 - TGTGCCAGCAGCCCCGGGCTGGACATGACGACCTTGGCTTTCTTT CASSPGLDMTTLAFF
TRBJ2-3 TRBD2 TRBV11-2 - TGTGCCAGCCTTTCACTAGCGGGGGGCACAGATACGCAGTATTTT CASLSLAGGTDTQYF
TRBJ2-7 - TRBV5-1 - TGCGCCAGCAGCTTGGTAAGAGGGAACGAGCAGTACTTC CASSLVRGNEQYF
TRBJ1-5 TRBD1 TRBV5-6 few TGTGCCAGCAGCTTGCGGGGGACAGGGGTTCAGCCCCAGCATTTT CASSLRGTGVQPQHF
TRBJ2-1 - TRBV27 - TGTGCCAGCAGTTTAGTTCAGGGATTCTACAATGAGCAGTTCTTC CASSLVQGFYNEQFF
TRBJ2-3 - TRBV10-1 once TGCGCCAGCAGTGAGTCGATCGGGAGAAGTACGCAGTATTTT CASSESIGRSTQYF
TRBJ1-5 - TRBV19 - TGTGCCAGTAGTATGTCGGGTTTCGGTCAGCCCCAGCATTTT CASSMSGFGQPQHF
TRBJ1-1 TRBD1 TRBV4-1 - TGCGCCAGCAGCCAGACAGGGGAGAACACTGAAGCTTTCTTT CASSQTGENTEAFF
TRBJ2-7 TRBD1 TRBV5-5 - TGTGCCAGCAGCTTACTTTGGCAGGGGGCCCAGAGCTCCTACGAGCAGTACTTC CASSLLWQGAQSSYEQYF
TRBJ1-1 - TRBV19 - TGTGCCAGTAGTATAGATATGAACACTGAAGCTTTCTTT CASSIDMNTEAFF
TRBJ2-7 - TRBV7-6 - TGTGCCAGCAGCCCCGGGACTTTATACGAGCAGTACTTC CASSPGTLYEQYF
TRBJ2-1 - TRBV29-1 - TGCAGCGTTCAGGGGTTGAATGAGCAGTTCTTC CSVQGLNEQFF
TRBJ2-7 TRBD2 TRBV28 - TGTGCCAGCAACCCTAGCGGTTCCTCCTACGAGCAGTACTTC CASNPSGSSYEQYF
TRBJ2-7 TRBD1 TRBV9 - TGTGCCAGCAGCGCCTTTTATCAGGGGGCCTTTTACGAGCAGTACTTC CASSAFYQGAFYEQYF
TRBJ2-1 TRBD2 TRBV7-9 - TGTGCCAGCAGCTCTAGGACTAGCGGGAGGCCCTTAGTCAATGAGCAGTTCTTC CASSSRTSGRPLVNEQFF
TRBJ2-4 - TRBV28 - TGTGCCAGCACCGATCCGGCCAGGGGCCAAAACATTCAGTACTTC CASTDPARGQNIQYF